One sample yielded the 29 T cell receptor beta chains listed below, sequenced in a study of glioma-infiltrating T cells after dendritic cell vaccination (dated by TCRdb to the mid-2010s). Library construction relied on the immunoSEQ multiplex PCR assay. TCRdb carries this immuneACCESS record with in-frame sequences only. Its versions omit some clonotypes, under half of them owing to an unresolved V gene in the studies checked, with the rest unexplained. The sample includes over 55,000 clones, with about 76% observed a single time. Under 8% of the sample lies in the top ten. The sample here was blood, taken before dendritic cell vaccination. Source of these receptors: a human donor with glioblastoma.

The chain employs TRBV19 and TRBJ1-2, with D tentatively TRBD1 (5 bases). The V end was cut by 0 bases, the J end by 4 bases, with 9 bases between. Germline assignment: CDR1 LNHDA and CDR2 SQIVND (reference sequence). This CDR3 comprises 14 residues. The CDR3 is CASSIDPDSYGYTF. The CDR3 nucleotides read TGTGCCAGTAGTATAGATCCCGACAGCTATGGCTACACCTTC.

This clone was picked up one time. V is TRBV5-1 and J is TRBJ1-2; D is unclear. The CDR3 totals 14 residues. Trimming took off 0 bases at V and 3 bases at J, with 9 bases between the two ends. CDR1 is SGHRS, CDR2 YFSETQ, per germline. The DNA of the CDR3 is TGCGCCAGCAGCTTGGCTACGGGAGACTATGGCTACACCTTC. The encoded protein is CASSLATGDYGYTF. Complete variable domain (other parts from reference TRBV5-1 and TRBJ1-2): KAGVTQTPRYLIKTRGQQVTLSCSPISGHRSVSWYQQTPGQGLQFLFEYFSETQRNKGNFPGRFSGRQFSNSRSEMNVSTLELGDSALYLCASSLATGDYGYTFGSGTRLTVV.

The chain uses TRBV9 and TRBJ2-3, with D perhaps TRBD2 (6 bases). CDR1 SGDLS and CDR2 YYNGEE come from the germline V gene. The V gene lost 0 bases and the J gene lost 1 base, with 21 bases spanning the gap. The CDR3 is made up of 19 amino acids. CDR3: CASSVGPPPAGHGTDTQYF. The CDR3 nucleotides are TGTGCCAGCAGCGTAGGCCCACCGCCGGCGGGGCATGGCACAGATACGCAGTATTTT.

This clone was detected only once. J is TRBJ2-5 and V is TRBV11-2, with TRBD1 identical over 8 bases. CDR1 and CDR2 (germline): SGHAT, FQNNGV. The V segment lost 1 base and the J segment 2 bases; nucleotides outside the gene matches: 3. The CDR3 length is 15 residues. CDR3 region: CASSLGDRTQETQYF. DNA for the CDR3: TGTGCCAGCAGCTTAGGGGACAGGACGCAAGAGACCCAGTACTTC.

The chain joins TRBV15 to TRBJ1-1, with D uncertain. V lost 1 base to trimming and J lost 3 bases, with 6 bases between them. This CDR3 is built from 13 residues. CDR1 and CDR2 from the germline V gene are LNHNV and YYDKDF (reference sequence). CDR3 nucleotide sequence: TGTGCCACCAGCAGAGCTTTGTACACTGAAGCTTTCTTT. Protein product: CATSRALYTEAFF.

CDR3 nucleotide sequence: TGTGCCAGCAGCCCTACCGCCGGAGTAAGTAATTCACCCCTCCACTTT. It encodes CASSPTAGVSNSPLHF. The gene calls are TRBV9 and TRBJ1-6; D is undetermined. The length of the CDR3 is 16 residues. The germline V and J ends were trimmed by 4 bases and 6 bases, with 17 bases remaining between them. Germline assignment: CDR1 SGDLS and CDR2 YYNGEE.

The chain has TRBV6-5 and TRBJ1-2, with D perhaps matching TRBD1 (6 bases). Germline lookup yields CDR1 MNHEY and CDR2 SVGAGI. V lost 6 bases and J 2 bases, leaving 10 bases between the germline ends. CDR3 length: 13 residues. The CDR3 protein is CASSPTGNYGYTF. The CDR3 DNA reads as TGTGCCAGCAGCCCGACAGGCAACTATGGCTACACCTTC.

This chain links TRBV10-3 with TRBJ1-1; 8 nucleotides match TRBD1. J was trimmed by 7 bases and V by 3 bases; bases with no gene match: 4. This CDR3 contains 13 residues. Per germline, CDR1 ENHRY and CDR2 SYGVKD. CDR3 coding DNA: TGTGCCATCAGTGACTTACAGGGGGTTGAAGCTTTCTTT. Residues: CAISDLQGVEAFF.

The gene calls are TRBV6-4 and TRBJ2-2; the match to TRBD1 covers 8 bases. Germline CDR1 reads MRHNA; CDR2 reads SNTAGT. V lost 6 bases, J lost 3 bases, and 3 bases stayed unmatched. The CDR3 covers 14 residues. The CDR3 bases are TGTGCCAGCAGCCCAGGGGGCGACACCGGGGAGCTGTTTTTT. Amino acids: CASSPGGDTGELFF.

The chain employs TRBV4-2 and TRBJ1-2, with 11 nucleotides matching TRBD1. Trimming at V came to 5 bases and at J to 7 bases, leaving 9 bases not matched to a gene. In germline, CDR1 is LGHNA, CDR2 YNFKEQ. The CDR3 is 15 amino acids. As DNA, the CDR3 is TGTGCCAGCAGCTATTTACCGGGACAGGGGGTTGGCTACACCTTC. It yields the protein CASSYLPGQGVGYTF.

CDR3 nucleotides: TGTGCCAGCAGCTTGAGTCCTAGCGGGGGGCAGGGGACCCAGTACTTC. Amino acids: CASSLSPSGGQGTQYF. V is TRBV5-6 and J is TRBJ2-5, with 11 bases identical to TRBD2. J gave up 7 bases and V 1 base, and 9 bases lay outside the gene matches. CDR3 length: 16 amino acids. Germline values: CDR1 SGHDT, CDR2 YYEEEE.

This clone is a singleton in its sample. The chain is built from TRBV5-1 and TRBJ2-7, with TRBD2 matching 7 bases. Looked up from germline, CDR1 is SGHRS and CDR2 is YFSETQ. J lost 5 bases, V lost 4 bases, and 15 bases had no gene match. This CDR3 has 16 amino acids. As DNA, the CDR3 is TGCGCCAGCAGCGCAGATGCCGGGACTACAAACAACGAGCAGTACTTC. This translates into CASSADAGTTNNEQYF.

V and J are TRBV6-1 and TRBJ1-5, with TRBD1 matching over 8 bases. The V gene end was trimmed by 6 bases and the J gene end by 4 bases; junction bases not matched to a gene: 8. The CDR3 is 15 amino acids. Per germline, CDR1 MNHNS and CDR2 SASEGT. This chain's CDR3 is CASRGRTGRNQPQHF. The DNA for the CDR3 is TGTGCCAGCAGGGGAAGGACAGGGCGAAATCAGCCCCAGCATTTT.

The rearrangement joins TRBV11-1 to TRBJ2-5; 10 bases are a match to TRBD2. The CDR3 totals 18 residues. Looked up from germline, CDR1 is SGHAT and CDR2 is FQDESV (reference sequence). With V trimmed by 1 base and J by 1 base, 9 bases remained unmatched. This chain's CDR3 is CASSLGFSSGGSQETQYF. Here the CDR3 DNA reads TGTGCCAGCAGCTTAGGTTTTTCTAGCGGGGGATCCCAAGAGACCCAGTACTTC. Filled out from reference TRBV11-1 and TRBJ2-5, the complete variable domain reads EAEVAQSPRYKITEKSQAVAFWCDPISGHATLYWYRQILGQGPELLVQFQDESVVDDSQLPKDRFSAERLKGVDSTLKIQPAELGDSAMYLCASSLGFSSGGSQETQYFGPGTRLLVL.

The chain couples TRBV11-2 to TRBJ1-1; 7 nucleotides agree with TRBD1. From germline, CDR1 is SGHAT and CDR2 FQNNGV. This CDR3 has 16 amino acids. The junction had 12 bases not matched to a gene; V was cut back by 7 bases and J by 1 base. CDR3: CASKFLRGRTNTEAFF. CDR3 in DNA: TGTGCCAGCAAATTTCTTAGGGGGCGGACGAACACTGAAGCTTTCTTT.

This clone was detected only a few times. The chain recombines TRBV28 with TRBJ1-5, with D maybe TRBD1 (5 bases). The germline V gene has CDR1 MDHEN and CDR2 SYDVKM. Trimming pared 6 bases from V and 2 bases from J, leaving 11 bases between. The CDR3 extends over 14 amino acids. CDR3 in DNA: TGTGCCAGCAGCGTAGGGGAGGGCAATCAGCCCCAGCATTTT. Protein sequence: CASSVGEGNQPQHF.

The rearrangement joins TRBV28 to TRBJ1-1, with no clear D. V shed 6 bases and J shed 1 base, with 12 bases lying between them. The germline V gene encodes CDR1 MDHEN and CDR2 SYDVKM. This CDR3 comprises 14 residues. This CDR3 reads CASSPPTRNTEAFF. The CDR3 coding sequence is TGTGCCAGCAGCCCTCCCACTCGGAACACTGAAGCTTTCTTT.

This clone turned up a few times. The rearrangement uses TRBV30 and TRBJ1-2; 7 bases map to TRBD1. CDR1 GTSNPN and CDR2 SVGIG come from the germline V gene (reference sequence). J gave up 0 bases and V 8 bases, and 6 bases lay outside the gene matches. This CDR3 has 13 residues. CDR3 sequence reads: CATHRGTNYGYTF. DNA of the CDR3: TGTGCCACGCACAGGGGTACTAACTATGGCTACACCTTC. Variable domain in full (rest from reference TRBV30 and TRBJ1-2): SQTIHQWPATLVQPVGSPLSLECTVEGTSNPNLYWYRQAAGRGLQLLFYSVGIGQISSEVPQNLSASRPQDRQFILSSKKLLLSDSGFYLCATHRGTNYGYTFGSGTRLTVV.

The chain is built from TRBV5-6 and TRBJ1-2; D not resolved. Trimming cost V 4 bases and J 2 bases, with 12 bases left between them. Germline assignment: CDR1 SGHDT and CDR2 YYEEEE. This CDR3 region has 14 residues. DNA for the CDR3: TGTGCCAGCAGCACTAGGACGGAAAACTATGGCTACACCTTC. Translating gives CASSTRTENYGYTF.

The chain couples TRBV7-2 to TRBJ1-2; a weak D match, TRBD1 (5 bases). The V and J ends lost 5 bases and 8 bases respectively, with 15 bases between them. The CDR3 runs 13 residues. The V gene's germline CDR1 is SGHTA and CDR2 FQGNSA. In nucleotides, the CDR3 is TGTGCCAGCAGCCGGGGGGGAGGAGTGGGCTACACCTTC. Its protein product is CASSRGGGVGYTF.

V and J are TRBV7-9 and TRBJ1-1; D perhaps matches TRBD1 (6 bases). Trimming left V 1 base short and J 4 bases short, with 10 bases between. Germline V gives CDR1 SEHNR, CDR2 FQNEAQ (reference sequence). CDR3 size: 14 residues. CDR3 coding DNA: TGTGCCAGCAGCTTAGGGGTAGGGGGCACTGAAGCTTTCTTT. It encodes CASSLGVGGTEAFF.

This clone was detected only a few times. This sequence joins TRBV30 and TRBJ1-1; tentatively, D is TRBD1 (5 bases). Deletions cut 1 base from V and 6 bases from J, with 15 bases between. Germline values: CDR1 GTSNPN, CDR2 SVGIG (reference sequence). This CDR3 is 14 amino acids long. This chain's CDR3 is CAWSDRGARPEAFF. The CDR3 DNA follows: TGTGCCTGGAGTGATCGCGGGGCACGCCCTGAAGCTTTCTTT.

The rearrangement links TRBV10-3 to TRBJ1-2; D not resolved. The CDR3 consists of 13 residues. Looked up from germline, CDR1 is ENHRY and CDR2 is SYGVKD. The CDR3 nucleotides read TGTGCGGCAAAGCTGGGCCCTAACTATGGCTACACCTTC. Its translation is CAAKLGPNYGYTF.

This clone was found a few times. V and J are TRBV5-1 and TRBJ1-1; perhaps TRBD1 as D (6 bases). Germline-derived CDR1 and CDR2 are SGHRS and YFSETQ. V shed 1 base and J shed 7 bases, with 11 bases lying between them. The CDR3 extends over 13 amino acids. The CDR3 DNA reads TGCGCCAGCAGCTTGAGGGGGGACTATGAAGCTTTCTTT. Its protein is CASSLRGDYEAFF.

This chain links TRBV30 with TRBJ1-2; TRBD1 matches at 8 bases. This CDR3 comprises 12 residues. The germline V gene encodes CDR1 GTSNPN and CDR2 SVGIG (reference sequence). The V and J ends lost 2 bases and 7 bases, in that order; junction bases with no gene match: 3. The chain's CDR3 is CAWSSDRVGYTF. The CDR3 nucleotides are TGTGCCTGGAGTTCGGACAGGGTTGGCTACACCTTC.

The table lists this clone with many counts. The chain employs TRBV6-6 and TRBJ2-7; 7 bases map to TRBD1. This CDR3 spans 15 amino acids. V trimming: 6 bases; J trimming: 1 base; junction bases outside the gene matches: 9. CDR1 and CDR2 from the germline V gene are MNHNY and SVGAGI (reference sequence). The CDR3 sequence is CASRQTGEDSYEQYF. CDR3 nucleotide sequence: TGTGCCAGCAGGCAAACAGGGGAAGATTCCTACGAGCAGTACTTC.

The genes are TRBV5-1 and TRBJ1-4; a possible D gene is TRBD1 (6 bases). Per germline, CDR1 SGHRS and CDR2 YFSETQ. Trimming pared 7 bases from V and 4 bases from J, leaving 14 bases between. The CDR3 spans 14 residues. The CDR3 DNA sequence: TGCGCCAGCGGGAAGGGGGACCATAATGAAAAACTGTTTTTT. Its protein is CASGKGDHNEKLFF.

The V and J genes are TRBV10-2 and TRBJ2-2, with 14 bases lining up with TRBD2. The junction had 8 bases not matched to a gene; V was cut back by 8 bases and J by 3 bases. Germline-derived CDR1 and CDR2 are WSHSY and SAAADI. The CDR3 is 17 amino acids. The CDR3 loop is CASQETSGGEYTGELFF. CDR3 bases: TGCGCCAGCCAGGAGACTAGCGGGGGGGAATACACCGGGGAGCTGTTTTTT.

V usage is TRBV6-1 and J usage is TRBJ1-2; D is perhaps TRBD1 (6 bases). Germline CDR1 reads MNHNS; CDR2 reads SASEGT. The length of the CDR3 is 15 residues. V lost 0 bases and J 2 bases, leaving 10 bases between the germline ends. The CDR3 spells CASSEAYQGNYGYTF. The CDR3 nucleotides read TGTGCCAGCAGTGAAGCATACCAGGGGAACTATGGCTACACCTTC.